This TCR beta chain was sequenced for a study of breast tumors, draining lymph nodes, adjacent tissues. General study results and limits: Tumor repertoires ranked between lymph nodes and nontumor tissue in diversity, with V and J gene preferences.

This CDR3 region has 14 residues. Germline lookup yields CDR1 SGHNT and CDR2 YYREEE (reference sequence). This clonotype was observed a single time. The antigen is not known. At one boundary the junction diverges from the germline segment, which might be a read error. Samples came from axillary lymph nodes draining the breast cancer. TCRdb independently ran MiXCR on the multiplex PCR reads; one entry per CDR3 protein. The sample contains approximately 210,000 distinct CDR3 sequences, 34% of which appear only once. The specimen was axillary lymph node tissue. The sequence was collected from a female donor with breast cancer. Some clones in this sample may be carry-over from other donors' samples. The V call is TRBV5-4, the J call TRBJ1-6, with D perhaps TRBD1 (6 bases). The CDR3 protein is CASSVNRDNPPLHF. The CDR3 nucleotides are TGTGCCAGCAGCGTGAACAGGGATAATCCACCCCTCCACTTT. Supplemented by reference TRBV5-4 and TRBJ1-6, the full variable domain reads ETGVTQSPTHLIKTRGQQVTLRCSSQSGHNTVSWYQQALGQGPQFIFQYYREEENGRGNFPPRFSGLQFPNYSSELNVNALELDDSALYLCASSVNRDNPPLHFGNGTRLTVT.